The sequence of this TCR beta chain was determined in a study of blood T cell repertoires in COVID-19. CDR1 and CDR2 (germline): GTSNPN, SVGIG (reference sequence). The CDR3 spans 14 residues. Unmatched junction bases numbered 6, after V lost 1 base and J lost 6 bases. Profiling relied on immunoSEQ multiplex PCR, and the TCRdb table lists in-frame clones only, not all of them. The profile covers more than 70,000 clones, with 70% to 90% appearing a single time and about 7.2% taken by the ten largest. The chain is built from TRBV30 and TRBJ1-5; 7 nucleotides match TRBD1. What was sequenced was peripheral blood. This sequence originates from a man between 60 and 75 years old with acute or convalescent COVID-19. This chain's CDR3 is CAWSATGFGQPQHF. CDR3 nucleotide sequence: TGTGCCTGGAGTGCGACAGGGTTTGGTCAGCCCCAGCATTTT.